One T cell receptor (beta chain) is described in this entry. Its antigen is unidentified. The germline CDR1 and CDR2 sequences are MGHRA and YSYEKL. V shed 1 base and J shed 5 bases, with 4 bases lying between them. This CDR3 has 12 amino acids. The sample comes from a study of cytotoxic CD8 clonotypes in ibrutinib-treated CLL. Profiled with immunoSEQ multiplex PCR; TCRdb holds only in-frame clones, not every one. The sample gives 130,000 to 150,000 clones, 79% of which show up once; around 13% is in the top ten. Findings of the study overall: Patients showed higher baseline clonality than age-matched healthy donors, and it tracked circulating CD8+ T-cell counts.

The material sequenced was PBMCs, taken after 12 months of ibrutinib treatment. The receptor was isolated from a human donor with chronic lymphocytic leukemia. The gene calls are TRBV4-1 and TRBJ2-3, with D uncertain. The CDR3 loop reads CASSQVGDTQYF. The CDR3 DNA is TGCGCCAGCAGCCAAGTTGGAGATACGCAGTATTTT.